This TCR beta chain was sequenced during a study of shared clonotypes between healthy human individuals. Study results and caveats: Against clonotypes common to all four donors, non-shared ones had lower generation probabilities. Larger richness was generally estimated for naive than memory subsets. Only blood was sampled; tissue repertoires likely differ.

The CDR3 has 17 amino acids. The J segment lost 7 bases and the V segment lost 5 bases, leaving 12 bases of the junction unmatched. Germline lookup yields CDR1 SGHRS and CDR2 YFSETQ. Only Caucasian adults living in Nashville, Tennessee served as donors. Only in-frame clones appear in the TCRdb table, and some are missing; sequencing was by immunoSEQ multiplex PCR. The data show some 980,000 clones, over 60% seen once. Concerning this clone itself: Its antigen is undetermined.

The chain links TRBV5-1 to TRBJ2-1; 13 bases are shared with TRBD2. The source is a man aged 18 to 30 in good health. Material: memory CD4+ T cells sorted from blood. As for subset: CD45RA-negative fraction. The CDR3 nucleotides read TGCGCCAGCAGGTGGCGGACTAGCGGGAGTTCGGGGAATGAGCAGTTCTTC. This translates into CASRWRTSGSSGNEQFF.